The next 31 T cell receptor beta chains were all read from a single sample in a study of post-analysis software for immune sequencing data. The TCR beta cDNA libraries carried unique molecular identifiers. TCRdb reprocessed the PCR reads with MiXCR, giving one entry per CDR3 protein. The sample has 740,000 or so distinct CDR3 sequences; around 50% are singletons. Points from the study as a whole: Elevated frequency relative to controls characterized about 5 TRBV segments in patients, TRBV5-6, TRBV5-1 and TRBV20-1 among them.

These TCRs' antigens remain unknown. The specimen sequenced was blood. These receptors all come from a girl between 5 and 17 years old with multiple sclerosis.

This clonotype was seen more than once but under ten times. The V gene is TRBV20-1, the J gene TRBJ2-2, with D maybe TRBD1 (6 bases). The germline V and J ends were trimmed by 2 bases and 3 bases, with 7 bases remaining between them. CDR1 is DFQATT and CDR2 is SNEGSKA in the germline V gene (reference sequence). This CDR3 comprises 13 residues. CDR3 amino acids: CSARNRDTGELFF. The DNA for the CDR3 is TGCAGTGCTAGAAACAGGGACACCGGGGAGCTGTTTTTT.

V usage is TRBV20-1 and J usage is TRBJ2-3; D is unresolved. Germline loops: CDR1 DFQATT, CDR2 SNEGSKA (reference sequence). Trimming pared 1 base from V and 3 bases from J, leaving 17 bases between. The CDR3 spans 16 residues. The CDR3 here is CSARARSTQLTDTQYF. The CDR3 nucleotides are TGCAGTGCTAGAGCCAGGAGCACCCAGTTGACAGATACGCAGTATTTT.

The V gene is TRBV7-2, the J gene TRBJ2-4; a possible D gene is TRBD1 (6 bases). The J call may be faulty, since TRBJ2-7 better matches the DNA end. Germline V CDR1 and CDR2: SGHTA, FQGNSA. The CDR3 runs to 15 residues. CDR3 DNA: TGTGCCAGCAGCTTAGACAAGCGGCCAGGGGCCGAGCAGTACTTC. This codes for CASSLDKRPGAEQYF.

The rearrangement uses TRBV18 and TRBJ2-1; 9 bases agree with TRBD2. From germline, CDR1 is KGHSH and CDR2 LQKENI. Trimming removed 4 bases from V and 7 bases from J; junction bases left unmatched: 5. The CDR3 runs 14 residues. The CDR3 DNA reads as TGTGCCAGCTCACAGAGCGGGAGGAGTAATGAGCAGTTCTTC. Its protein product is CASSQSGRSNEQFF.

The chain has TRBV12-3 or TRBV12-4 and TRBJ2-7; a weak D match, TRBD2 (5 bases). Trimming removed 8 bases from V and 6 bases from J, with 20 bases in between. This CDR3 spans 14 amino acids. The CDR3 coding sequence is TGTGCCAGCCTCGCCAGCCGGCGGGCAGGCGAGCAGTACTTC. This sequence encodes CASLASRRAGEQYF.

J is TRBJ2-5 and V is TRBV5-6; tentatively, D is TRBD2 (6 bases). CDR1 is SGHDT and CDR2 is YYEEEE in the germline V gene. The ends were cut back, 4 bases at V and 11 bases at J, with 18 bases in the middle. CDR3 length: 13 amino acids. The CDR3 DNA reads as TGTGCCAGCAGCCAAGGGACTCAAACGGGGCAGTACTTC. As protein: CASSQGTQTGQYF.

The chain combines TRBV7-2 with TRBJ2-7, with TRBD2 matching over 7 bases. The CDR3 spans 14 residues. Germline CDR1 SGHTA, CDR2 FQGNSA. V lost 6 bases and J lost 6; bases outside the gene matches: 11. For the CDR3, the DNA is TGTGCCAGCAGGTCCGACAGTCTAGCGGTCGAGCAGTACTTC. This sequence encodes CASRSDSLAVEQYF. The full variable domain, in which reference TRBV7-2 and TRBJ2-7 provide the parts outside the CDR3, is GAGVSQSPSNKVTEKGKDVELRCDPISGHTALYWYRQSLGQGLEFLIYFQGNSAPDKSGLPSDRFSAERTGGSVSTLTIQRTQQEDSAVYLCASRSDSLAVEQYFGPGTRLTVT.

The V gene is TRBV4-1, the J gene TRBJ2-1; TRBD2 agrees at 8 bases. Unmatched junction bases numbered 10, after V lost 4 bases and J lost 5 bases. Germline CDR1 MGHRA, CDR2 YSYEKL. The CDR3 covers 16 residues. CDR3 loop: CASSRPDIAGNNEQFF. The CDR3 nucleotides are TGCGCCAGCAGCCGCCCCGACATAGCGGGGAACAATGAGCAGTTCTTC.

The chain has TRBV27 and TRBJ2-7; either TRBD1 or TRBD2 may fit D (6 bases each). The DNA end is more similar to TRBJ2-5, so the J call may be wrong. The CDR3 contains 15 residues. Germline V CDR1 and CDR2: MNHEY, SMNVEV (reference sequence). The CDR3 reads CASSSRGGRKETQYF. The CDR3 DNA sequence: TGTGCCAGCAGTTCCCGTGGGGGGCGCAAAGAGACCCAGTACTTC.

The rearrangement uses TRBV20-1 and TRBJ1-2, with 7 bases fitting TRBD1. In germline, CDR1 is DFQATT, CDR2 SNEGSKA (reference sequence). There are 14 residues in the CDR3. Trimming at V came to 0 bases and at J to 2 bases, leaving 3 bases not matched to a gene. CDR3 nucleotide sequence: TGCAGTGCTAGAGATAACAGGGGAAACTATGGCTACACCTTC. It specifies CSARDNRGNYGYTF.

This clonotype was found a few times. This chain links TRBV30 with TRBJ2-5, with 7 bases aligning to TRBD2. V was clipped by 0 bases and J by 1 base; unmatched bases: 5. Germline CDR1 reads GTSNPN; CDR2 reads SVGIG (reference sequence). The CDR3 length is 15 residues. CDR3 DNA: TGTGCCTGGAGTGTACAAACTAGCGTCCAAGAGACCCAGTACTTC. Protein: CAWSVQTSVQETQYF.

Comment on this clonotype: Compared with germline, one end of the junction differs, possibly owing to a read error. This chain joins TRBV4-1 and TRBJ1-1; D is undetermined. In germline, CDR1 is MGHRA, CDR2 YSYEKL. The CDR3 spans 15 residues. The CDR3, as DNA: TGCGCCAGCAGCCAGTCGCCAGTTATGAACACTGGAGCTTTCTTT. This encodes CASSQSPVMNTGAFF.

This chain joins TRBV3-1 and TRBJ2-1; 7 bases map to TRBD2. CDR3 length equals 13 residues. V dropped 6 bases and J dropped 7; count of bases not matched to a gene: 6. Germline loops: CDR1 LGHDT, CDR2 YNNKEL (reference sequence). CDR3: CASRGGSGNEQFF. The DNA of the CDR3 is TGTGCCAGCAGGGGCGGGAGCGGGAATGAGCAGTTCTTC.

The CDR3, as DNA: TGTGCCAGCAGTGAAGGCAGGCGATTGGAGACCCAGTACTTC. Translated: CASSEGRRLETQYF. The rearrangement links TRBV6-1 to TRBJ2-7; D remains unclear. The better agreement between TRBJ2-5 and the DNA end casts doubt on the J call. Germline CDR1 is MNHNS and CDR2 is SASEGT. The CDR3 extends over 14 amino acids.

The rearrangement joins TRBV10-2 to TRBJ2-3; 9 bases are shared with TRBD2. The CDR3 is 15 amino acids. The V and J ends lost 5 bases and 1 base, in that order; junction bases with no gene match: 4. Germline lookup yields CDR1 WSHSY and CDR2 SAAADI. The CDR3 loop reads CASSWTSEGTDTQYF. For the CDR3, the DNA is TGCGCCAGCAGTTGGACTAGCGAAGGCACAGATACGCAGTATTTT.

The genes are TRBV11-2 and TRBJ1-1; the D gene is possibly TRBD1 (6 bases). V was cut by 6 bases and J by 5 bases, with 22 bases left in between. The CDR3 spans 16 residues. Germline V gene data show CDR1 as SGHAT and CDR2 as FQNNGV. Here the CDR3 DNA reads TGTGCCAGCAGACACACCCGCGGGGGCGCGAGGACTGAAGCTTTCTTT. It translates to CASRHTRGGARTEAFF.

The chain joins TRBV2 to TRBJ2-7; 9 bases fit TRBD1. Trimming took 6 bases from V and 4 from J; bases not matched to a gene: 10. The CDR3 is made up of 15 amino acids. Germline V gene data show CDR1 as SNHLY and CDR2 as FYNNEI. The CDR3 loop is CASSYKGQGAYEQYF. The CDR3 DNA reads TGTGCCAGCAGCTACAAGGGACAGGGAGCTTACGAGCAGTACTTC.

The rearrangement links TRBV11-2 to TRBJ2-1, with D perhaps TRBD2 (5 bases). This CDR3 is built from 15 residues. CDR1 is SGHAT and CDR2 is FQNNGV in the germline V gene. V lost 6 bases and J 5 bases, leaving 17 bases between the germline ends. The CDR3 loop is CASSLVWLRDNEQFF. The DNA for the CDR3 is TGTGCCAGCAGTCTAGTGTGGCTGAGGGACAATGAGCAGTTCTTC.

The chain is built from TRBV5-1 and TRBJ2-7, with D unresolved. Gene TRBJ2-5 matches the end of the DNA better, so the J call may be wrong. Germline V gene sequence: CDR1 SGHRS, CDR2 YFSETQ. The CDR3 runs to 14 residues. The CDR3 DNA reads TGCGCCAGCAGCTACCTTGGACCGCGGGAGACCCAGTACTTC. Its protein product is CASSYLGPRETQYF.

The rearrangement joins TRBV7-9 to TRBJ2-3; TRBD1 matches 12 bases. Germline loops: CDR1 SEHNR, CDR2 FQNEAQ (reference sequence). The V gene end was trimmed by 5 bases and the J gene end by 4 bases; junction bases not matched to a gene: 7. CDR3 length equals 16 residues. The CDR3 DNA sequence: TGTGCCAGCAGCCGGATCGGGACAGGGGGCGCAGATACGCAGTATTTT. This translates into CASSRIGTGGADTQYF.

The CDR3 region is CASSWDRTGGSYEQYF. The CDR3 DNA reads TGTGCCAGCAGTTGGGACAGGACGGGAGGCTCCTACGAGCAGTACTTC. The gene calls are TRBV12-3 or TRBV12-4 and TRBJ2-7; D may be TRBD1 (8 bases). The CDR3 consists of 16 residues. Deletions cut 4 bases from V and 0 bases from J, with 16 bases between.

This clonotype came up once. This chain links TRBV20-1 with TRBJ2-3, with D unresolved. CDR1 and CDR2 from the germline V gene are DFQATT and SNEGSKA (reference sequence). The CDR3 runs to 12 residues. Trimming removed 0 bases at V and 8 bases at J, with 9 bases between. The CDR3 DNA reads TGCAGTGCTAGAGATCGGTGGCGTACGCAGTATTTT. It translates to CSARDRWRTQYF.

The CDR3 bases are TGTGCCAGCAGCTTGGTGGACAGGGGAGACGACGAGCAGTACTTC. Translating it yields CASSLVDRGDDEQYF. The rearrangement links TRBV5-6 to TRBJ2-5; the match to TRBD1 covers 9 bases. The J call may be incorrect, as the DNA end agrees better with TRBJ2-7. Germline V gene sequence: CDR1 SGHDT, CDR2 YYEEEE. The CDR3 is 15 amino acids.

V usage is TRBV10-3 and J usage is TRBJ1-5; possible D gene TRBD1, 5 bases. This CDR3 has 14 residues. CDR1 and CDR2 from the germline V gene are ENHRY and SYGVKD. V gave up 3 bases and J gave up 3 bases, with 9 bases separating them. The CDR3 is CAISDSGTNQPQHF. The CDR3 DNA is TGTGCCATCAGTGATTCCGGGACCAATCAGCCCCAGCATTTT.

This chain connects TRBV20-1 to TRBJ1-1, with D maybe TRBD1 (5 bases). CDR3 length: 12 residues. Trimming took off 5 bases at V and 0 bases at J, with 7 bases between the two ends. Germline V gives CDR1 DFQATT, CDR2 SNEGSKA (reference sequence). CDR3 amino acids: CSARGMNTEAFF. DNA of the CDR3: TGCAGTGCTCGGGGGATGAACACTGAAGCTTTCTTT.

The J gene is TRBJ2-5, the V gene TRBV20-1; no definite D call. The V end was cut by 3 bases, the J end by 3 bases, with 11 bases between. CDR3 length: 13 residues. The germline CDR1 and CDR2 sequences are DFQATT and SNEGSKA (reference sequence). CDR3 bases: TGCAGTGCTAGTAGGCCCTGGGAAGAGACCCAGTACTTC. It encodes CSASRPWEETQYF.

In DNA, the CDR3 is TGCGCCAGCAGCGCACGAGGCGGGCGACAGGGAGCAGATACGCAGTATTTT. It is translated as CASSARGGRQGADTQYF. This chain links TRBV5-1 with TRBJ2-3, with 7 positions matching TRBD1. The germline V gene encodes CDR1 SGHRS and CDR2 YFSETQ. V lost 4 bases to trimming and J lost 4 bases; unmatched junction nucleotides: 15. The CDR3 sequence is 17 residues long.

The CDR3 bases are TGCAGTGCGCCGGGGCAGGGGACTTCCTACGAGCAGTACTTC. Translating it yields CSAPGQGTSYEQYF. This sequence joins TRBV20-1 and TRBJ2-5; either TRBD1 or TRBD2 may fit D (6 bases each). The last part of the DNA fits TRBJ2-7 better; the J call may be wrong. The germline V gene has CDR1 DFQATT and CDR2 SNEGSKA (reference sequence). The CDR3 extends over 14 amino acids.

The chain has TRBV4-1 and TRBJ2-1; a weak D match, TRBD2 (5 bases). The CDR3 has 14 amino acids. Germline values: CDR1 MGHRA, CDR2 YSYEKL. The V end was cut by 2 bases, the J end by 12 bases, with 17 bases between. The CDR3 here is CASSQLRGQFAQFF. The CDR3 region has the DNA TGCGCCAGCAGCCAACTTAGAGGGCAATTCGCGCAGTTCTTC.

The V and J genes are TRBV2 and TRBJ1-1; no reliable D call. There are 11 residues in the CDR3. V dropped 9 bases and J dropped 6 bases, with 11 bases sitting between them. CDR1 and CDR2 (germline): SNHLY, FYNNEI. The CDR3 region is CARALQAEAFF. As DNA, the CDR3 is TGTGCCAGGGCACTCCAGGCTGAAGCTTTCTTT.

The chain's CDR3 is CASLYSGANVLTF. CDR3 nucleotide sequence: TGTGCCAGCTTATACTCTGGGGCCAACGTCCTGACTTTC. This rearrangement joins TRBV19 to TRBJ2-6, with no clear D. CDR3 length equals 13 residues. Per the germline V gene, CDR1 is LNHDA and CDR2 is SQIVND (reference sequence). With 9 bases removed from V and 0 bases from J, the gap between germline ends came to 6 bases.